This T cell receptor (beta chain) derives from a study of T cell responses to AZD1222 COVID-19 vaccine. Whole-study context: Analysis merged second doses at about 4 or about 12 weeks.

The assay was immunoSEQ multiplex PCR, and TCRdb's table has in-frame clones only and misses some. The data contain about 150,000 clones, 94% of them singletons. Looked up from germline, CDR1 is WNHNN and CDR2 is SYGVQD (reference sequence). The trim removed 7 bases at V and 0 bases at J, leaving 8 bases unmatched. The CDR3 is 17 residues long. Overall study findings and caveats: The reported proportion of spike-specific TCRs targeting unmutated variant regions was nearly half. It should be noted that donors were predominantly white British and more often female, and clonal diversity was possibly underestimated. The peak T cell response came first, and repertoires were sampled only after it.

This clone was counted once. The target antigen is unknown. V usage is TRBV10-1 and J usage is TRBJ1-5; TRBD1 matches at 11 bases. The starting material was peripheral blood, obtained on day 0 of AZD1222 vaccination. This TCR derives from an adult in good health. CDR3 residues: CASIQRGTGGSNQPQHF. The CDR3 DNA reads as TGCGCCAGCATCCAAAGGGGGACAGGGGGTAGCAATCAGCCCCAGCATTTT.